The rows below give T cell receptor beta chains drawn from one sample of a study of cytomegalovirus exposure and HLA in healthy donors. Sequencing was performed with immunoSEQ multiplex PCR; in TCRdb, only in-frame clones are kept and a portion is missing. The sample records about 120,000 clones, approximately 80% being singletons. Material: PBMCs. Receptor source: a man aged 30-40 years in good health and CMV-seropositive. The CDR3 runs from the conserved cysteine through the conserved F or W.

TRBJ2-7 | TRBV27 | CASKWDSSSSYEQYF
TRBJ1-1 | TRBV6-4 | CASSPSGVNTEAFF
TRBJ2-6 | TRBV4-1 | CASSRGQPFSGANVLTF
TRBJ2-7 | TRBV2 | CASSRDSSYEQYF
TRBJ1-2 | TRBV28 | CASSPPWGRSNYGYTF
TRBJ1-6 | TRBV5-6 | CASSLITYNSPLHF
TRBJ2-3 | TRBV4-1 | CASSQDSSGGAYFIDTQYF
TRBJ1-2 | TRBV6-1 | CAITDSYYGYTF
TRBJ1-5 | TRBV19 | CASSTPTGNQPQHF
TRBJ1-1 | TRBV18 | CASSLRRDRVEAFF
TRBJ2-6 | TRBV27 | CASSSLGQLSGANVLTF
TRBJ1-4 | TRBV2 | CASSERWTGISANEKLFF
TRBJ2-3 | TRBV5-6 | CASSLGWEVGTQYF
TRBJ1-2 | TRBV2 | CASSEETGVFEGYTF
- | TRBV9 | CASSAYPTGTLYEQYF
TRBJ2-1 | TRBV10-3 | CAISESPVVTSGGANEQFF
TRBJ1-6 | TRBV5-8 | CASSFYGTPYNSPLHF
TRBJ2-7 | TRBV14 | CASSQRRGREYYEQYF
TRBJ1-4 | TRBV2 | CASGLLVNEKLFF
TRBJ1-1 | TRBV11-3 | CASSFGEGTEAFF
TRBJ2-4 | TRBV2 | CASSTRAGKRGSKNIQYF
TRBJ2-7 | TRBV7-6 | CASSLVLSRDEQYF
TRBJ1-4 | TRBV10-1 | CASSELQGNEKLFF
TRBJ1-1 | TRBV4-1 | CASSQEDLENTEAFF
- | TRBV4-2 | CASSQATGTTYEQYF
TRBJ2-1 | TRBV27 | CASSSPGEANNEQFF